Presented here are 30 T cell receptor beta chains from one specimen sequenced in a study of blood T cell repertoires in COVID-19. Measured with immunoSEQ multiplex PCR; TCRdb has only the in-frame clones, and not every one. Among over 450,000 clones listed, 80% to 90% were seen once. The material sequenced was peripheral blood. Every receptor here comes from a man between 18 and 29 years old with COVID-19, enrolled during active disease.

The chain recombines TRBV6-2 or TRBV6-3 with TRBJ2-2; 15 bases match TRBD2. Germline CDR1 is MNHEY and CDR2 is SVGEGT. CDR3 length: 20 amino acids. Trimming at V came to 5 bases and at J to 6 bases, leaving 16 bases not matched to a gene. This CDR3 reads CASSRILRTSGRGGSGELFF. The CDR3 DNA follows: TGTGCCAGCAGTAGAATTCTAAGGACTAGCGGGAGGGGTGGCTCCGGGGAGCTGTTTTTT.

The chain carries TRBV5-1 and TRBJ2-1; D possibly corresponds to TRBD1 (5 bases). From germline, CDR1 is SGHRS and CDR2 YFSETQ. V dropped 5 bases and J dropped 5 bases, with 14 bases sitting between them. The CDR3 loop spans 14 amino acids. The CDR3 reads CASRIIGVDNEQFF. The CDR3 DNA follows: TGCGCCAGCAGGATTATAGGGGTTGACAATGAGCAGTTCTTC.

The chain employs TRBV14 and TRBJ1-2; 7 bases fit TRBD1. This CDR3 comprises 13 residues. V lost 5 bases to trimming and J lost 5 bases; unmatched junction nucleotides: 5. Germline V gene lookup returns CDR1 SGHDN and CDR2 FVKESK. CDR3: CASSRDSIYGYTF. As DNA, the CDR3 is TGTGCCAGCAGCAGGGACAGTATTTATGGCTACACCTTC.

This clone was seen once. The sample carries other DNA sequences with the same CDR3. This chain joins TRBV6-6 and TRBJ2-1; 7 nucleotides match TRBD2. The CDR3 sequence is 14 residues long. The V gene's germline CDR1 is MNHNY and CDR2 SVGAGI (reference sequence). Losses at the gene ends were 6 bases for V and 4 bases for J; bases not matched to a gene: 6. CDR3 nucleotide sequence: TGTGCCAGCAGCCCGGGGGGAACGTACAATGAGCAGTTCTTC. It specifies CASSPGGTYNEQFF.

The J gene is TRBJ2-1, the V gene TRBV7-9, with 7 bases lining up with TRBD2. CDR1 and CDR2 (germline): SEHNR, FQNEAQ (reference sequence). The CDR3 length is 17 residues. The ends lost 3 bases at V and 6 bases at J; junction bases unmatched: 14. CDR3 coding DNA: TGTGCCAGCAGCTTCTCCGCGGGGGAGATCGGGCGCAATGAGCAGTTCTTC. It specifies CASSFSAGEIGRNEQFF.

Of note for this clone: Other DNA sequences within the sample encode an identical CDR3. In nucleotides, the CDR3 is TGTGCCAGCAGCCAAGCGGGGGGAGAGACCCAGTACTTC. Its protein product is CASSQAGGETQYF. The chain combines TRBV3-1 (or the pseudogene TRBV3-2) with TRBJ2-5; the match to TRBD2 covers 7 bases. Germline CDR1 reads LGHDT; CDR2 reads YNNKEL (reference sequence). This CDR3 region has 13 residues. Trimming removed 1 base from V and 4 bases from J; junction bases left unmatched: 0.

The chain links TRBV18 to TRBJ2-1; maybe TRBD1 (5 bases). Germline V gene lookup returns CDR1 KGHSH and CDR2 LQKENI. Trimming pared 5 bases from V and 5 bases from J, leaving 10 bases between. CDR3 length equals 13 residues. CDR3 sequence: CASSTMTDNEQFF. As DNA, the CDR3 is TGTGCCAGCTCAACAATGACAGACAATGAGCAGTTCTTC.

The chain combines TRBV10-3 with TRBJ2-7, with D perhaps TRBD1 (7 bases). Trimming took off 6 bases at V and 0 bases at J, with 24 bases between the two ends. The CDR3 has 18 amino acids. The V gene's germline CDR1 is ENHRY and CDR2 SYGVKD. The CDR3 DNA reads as TGTGCCATCAGCGCGGGACAGTTTTACACCCTGAGCTCCTACGAGCAGTACTTC. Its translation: CAISAGQFYTLSSYEQYF.

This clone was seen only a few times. The DNA for the CDR3 is TGTGCCAGCAGTTTGAATTCCAGGGGGTCCAATGAGCAGTTCTTC. Its protein product is CASSLNSRGSNEQFF. The J gene is TRBJ2-1, the V gene TRBV28, with TRBD1 matching over 7 bases. Trimming cost V 3 bases and J 6 bases; bases outside gene matches: 8. This CDR3 contains 15 residues. Germline V gene data show CDR1 as MDHEN and CDR2 as SYDVKM.

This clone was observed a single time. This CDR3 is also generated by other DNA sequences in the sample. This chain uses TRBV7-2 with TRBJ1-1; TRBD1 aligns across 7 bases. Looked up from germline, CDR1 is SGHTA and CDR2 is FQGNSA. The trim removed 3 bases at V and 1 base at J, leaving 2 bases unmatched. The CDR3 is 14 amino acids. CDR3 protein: CASSFRQGNTEAFF. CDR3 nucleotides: TGTGCCAGCAGCTTTCGACAGGGGAACACTGAAGCTTTCTTT.

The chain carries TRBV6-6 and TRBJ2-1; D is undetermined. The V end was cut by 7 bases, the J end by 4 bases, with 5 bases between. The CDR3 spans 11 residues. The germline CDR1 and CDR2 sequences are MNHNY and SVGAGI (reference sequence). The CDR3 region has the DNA TGTGCCAGCACCGGGTACAATGAGCAGTTCTTC. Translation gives CASTGYNEQFF.

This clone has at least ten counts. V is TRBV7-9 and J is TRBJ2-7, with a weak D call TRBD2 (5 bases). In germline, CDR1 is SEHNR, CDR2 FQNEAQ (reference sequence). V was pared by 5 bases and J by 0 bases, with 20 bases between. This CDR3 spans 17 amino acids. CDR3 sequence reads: CASSPRLPPEASYEQYF. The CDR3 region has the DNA TGTGCCAGCAGCCCCCGACTACCCCCGGAGGCCTCCTACGAGCAGTACTTC.

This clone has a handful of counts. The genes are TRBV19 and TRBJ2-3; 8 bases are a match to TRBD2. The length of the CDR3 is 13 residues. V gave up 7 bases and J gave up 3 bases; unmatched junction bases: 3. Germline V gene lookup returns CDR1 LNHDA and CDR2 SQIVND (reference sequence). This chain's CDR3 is CASNLAGTDTQYF. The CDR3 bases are TGTGCCAGTAACTTAGCGGGGACAGATACGCAGTATTTT.

In DNA form, the CDR3 reads TGCGCCAGCAGCCATCCACCGGGGACACCTTACAATGAGCAGTTCTTC. It translates to CASSHPPGTPYNEQFF. The rearrangement uses TRBV4-1 and TRBJ2-1; D perhaps matches TRBD1 (6 bases). The CDR3 length is 16 residues. The V gene's germline CDR1 is MGHRA and CDR2 YSYEKL. The V gene lost 3 bases and the J gene lost 4 bases, with 16 bases spanning the gap.

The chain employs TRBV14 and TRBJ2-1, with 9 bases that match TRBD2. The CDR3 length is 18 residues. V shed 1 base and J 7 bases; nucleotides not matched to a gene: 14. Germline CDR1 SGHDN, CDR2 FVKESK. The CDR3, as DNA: TGTGCCAGCAGCCAAGTAGTGTGGGCGGGAGGGGCGCCAAATGAGCAGTTCTTC. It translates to CASSQVVWAGGAPNEQFF.

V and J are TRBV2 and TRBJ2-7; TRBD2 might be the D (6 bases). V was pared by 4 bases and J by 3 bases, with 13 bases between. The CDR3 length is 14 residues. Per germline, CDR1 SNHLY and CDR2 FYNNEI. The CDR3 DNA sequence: TGTGCCAGCAGTGGGTCCGGGACTTACTACGAGCAGTACTTC. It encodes CASSGSGTYYEQYF.

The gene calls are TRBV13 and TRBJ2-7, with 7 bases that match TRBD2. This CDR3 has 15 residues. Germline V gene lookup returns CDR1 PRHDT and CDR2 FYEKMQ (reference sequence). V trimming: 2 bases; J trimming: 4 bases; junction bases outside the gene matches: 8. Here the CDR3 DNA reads TGTGCCAGCAGCTTAAGAGCGGGACTTAATTACGAGCAGTACTTC. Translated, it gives CASSLRAGLNYEQYF.

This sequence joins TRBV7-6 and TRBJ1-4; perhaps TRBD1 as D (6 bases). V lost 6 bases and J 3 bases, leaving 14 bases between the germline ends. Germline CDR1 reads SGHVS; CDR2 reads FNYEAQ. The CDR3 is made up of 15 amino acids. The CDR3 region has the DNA TGTGCCAGCAGATTTTCAGGGGTCGCTAATGAAAAACTGTTTTTT. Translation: CASRFSGVANEKLFF.

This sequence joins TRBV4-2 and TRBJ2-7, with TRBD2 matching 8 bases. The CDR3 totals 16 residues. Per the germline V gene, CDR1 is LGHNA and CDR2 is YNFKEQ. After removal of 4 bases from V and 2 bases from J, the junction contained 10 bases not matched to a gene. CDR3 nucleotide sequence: TGTGCCAGCAGCCGATCTGACGGGGGGGACGCCTACGAGCAGTACTTC. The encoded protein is CASSRSDGGDAYEQYF.

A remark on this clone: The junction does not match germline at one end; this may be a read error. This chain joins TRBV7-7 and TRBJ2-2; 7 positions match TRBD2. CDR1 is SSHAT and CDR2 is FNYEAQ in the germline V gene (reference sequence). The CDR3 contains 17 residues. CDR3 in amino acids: CASSPSGGGAVTGELFF. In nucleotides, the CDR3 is TGTGCTAGCAGCCCGTCGGGAGGAGGGGCGGTCACCGGGGAGCTGTTTTTT.

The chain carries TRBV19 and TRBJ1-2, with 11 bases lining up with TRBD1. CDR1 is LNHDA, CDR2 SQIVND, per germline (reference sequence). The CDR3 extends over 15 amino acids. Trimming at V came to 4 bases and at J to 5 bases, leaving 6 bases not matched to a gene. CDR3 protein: CASSRTGGERYGYTF. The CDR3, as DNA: TGTGCCAGTAGTAGGACAGGGGGCGAAAGATATGGCTACACCTTC.

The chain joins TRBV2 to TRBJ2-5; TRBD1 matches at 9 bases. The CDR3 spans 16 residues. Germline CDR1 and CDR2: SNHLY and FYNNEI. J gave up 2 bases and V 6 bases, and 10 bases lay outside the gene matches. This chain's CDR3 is CASSWDRVSGQETQYF. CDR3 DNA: TGTGCCAGCAGCTGGGACAGGGTCAGTGGGCAAGAGACCCAGTACTTC.

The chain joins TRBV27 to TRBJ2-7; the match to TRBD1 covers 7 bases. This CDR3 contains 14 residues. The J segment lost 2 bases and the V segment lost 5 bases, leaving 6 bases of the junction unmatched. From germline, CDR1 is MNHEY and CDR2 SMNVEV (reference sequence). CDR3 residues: CASSPLTGPYEQYF. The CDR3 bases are TGTGCCAGCAGTCCCCTGACAGGGCCCTACGAGCAGTACTTC.

In DNA form, the CDR3 reads TGTGCCAGCAGCCAACGGGGGGGCGCGAACACCGGGGAGCTGTTTTTT. Translating gives CASSQRGGANTGELFF. The V gene is TRBV3-1 (or the pseudogene TRBV3-2), the J gene TRBJ2-2; TRBD2 aligns across 8 bases. The CDR3 contains 16 residues. From germline, CDR1 is LGHDT and CDR2 YNNKEL (reference sequence). With V trimmed by 2 bases and J by 0 bases, 2 bases remained unmatched.

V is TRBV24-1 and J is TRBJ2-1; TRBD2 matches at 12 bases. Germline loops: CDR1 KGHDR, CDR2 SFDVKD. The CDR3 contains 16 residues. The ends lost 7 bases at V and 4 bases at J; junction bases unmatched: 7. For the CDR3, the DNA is TGTGCCACCAGCAGCCCAGGACTAGCGGGGTACAATGAGCAGTTCTTC. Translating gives CATSSPGLAGYNEQFF.

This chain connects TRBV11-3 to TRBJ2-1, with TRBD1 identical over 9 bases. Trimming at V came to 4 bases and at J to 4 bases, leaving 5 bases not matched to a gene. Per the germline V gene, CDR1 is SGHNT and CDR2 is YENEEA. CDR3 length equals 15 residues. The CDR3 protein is CASSWTGEMYNEQFF. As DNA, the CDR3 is TGTGCCAGCAGCTGGACAGGGGAAATGTACAATGAGCAGTTCTTC.

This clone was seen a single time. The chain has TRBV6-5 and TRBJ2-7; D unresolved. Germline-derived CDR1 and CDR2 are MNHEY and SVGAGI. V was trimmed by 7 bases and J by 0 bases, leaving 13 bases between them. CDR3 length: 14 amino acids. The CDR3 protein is CASTSGASSYEQYF. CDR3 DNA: TGTGCCAGCACCTCCGGTGCGAGCTCCTACGAGCAGTACTTC.

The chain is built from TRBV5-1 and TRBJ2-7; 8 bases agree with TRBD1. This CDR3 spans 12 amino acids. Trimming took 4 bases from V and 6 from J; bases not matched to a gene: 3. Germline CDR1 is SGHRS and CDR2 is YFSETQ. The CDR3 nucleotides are TGCGCCAGCAGCCCTGGGACAGGCGAGCAGTACTTC. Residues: CASSPGTGEQYF.

The CDR3, as DNA: TGTGCCAGCAGCCCAGGGACAGCAACTAATGAAAAACTGTTTTTT. It codes for CASSPGTATNEKLFF. The V and J genes are TRBV11-2 and TRBJ1-4, with TRBD1 matching 7 bases. The germline gives CDR1 SGHAT, CDR2 FQNNGV. V lost 5 bases to trimming and J lost 0 bases; unmatched junction nucleotides: 3. The CDR3 covers 15 residues.

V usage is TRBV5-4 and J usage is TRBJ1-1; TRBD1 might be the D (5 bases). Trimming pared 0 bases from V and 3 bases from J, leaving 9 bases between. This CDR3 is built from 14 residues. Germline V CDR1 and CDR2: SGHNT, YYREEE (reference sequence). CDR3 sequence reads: CASSLAGIDTEAFF. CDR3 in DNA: TGTGCCAGCAGCTTGGCAGGGATCGACACTGAAGCTTTCTTT.